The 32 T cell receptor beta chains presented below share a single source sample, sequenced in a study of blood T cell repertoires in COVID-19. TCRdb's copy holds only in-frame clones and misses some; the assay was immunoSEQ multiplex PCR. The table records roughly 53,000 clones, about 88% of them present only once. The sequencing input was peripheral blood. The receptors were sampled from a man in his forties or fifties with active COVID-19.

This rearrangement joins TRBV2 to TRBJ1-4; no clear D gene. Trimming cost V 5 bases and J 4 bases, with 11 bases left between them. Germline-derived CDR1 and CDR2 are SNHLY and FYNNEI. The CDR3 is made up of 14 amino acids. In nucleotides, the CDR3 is TGTGCCAGCAGTCGTAGCAGAAATAATGAAAAACTGTTTTTT. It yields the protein CASSRSRNNEKLFF.

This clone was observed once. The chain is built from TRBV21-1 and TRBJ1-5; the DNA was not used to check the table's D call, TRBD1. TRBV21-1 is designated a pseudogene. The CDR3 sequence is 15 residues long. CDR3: CASSKEGQVNQPQHF. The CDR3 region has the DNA TGTGCCAGCAGCAAAGAGGGACAGGTCAATCAGCCCCAGCATTTT.

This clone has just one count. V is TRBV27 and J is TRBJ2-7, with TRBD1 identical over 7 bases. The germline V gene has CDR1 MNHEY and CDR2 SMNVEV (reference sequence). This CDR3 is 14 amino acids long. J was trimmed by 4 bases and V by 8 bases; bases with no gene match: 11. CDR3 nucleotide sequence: TGTGCCAGCCCGTCCGGGACAGAAACTTACGAGCAGTACTTC. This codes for CASPSGTETYEQYF.

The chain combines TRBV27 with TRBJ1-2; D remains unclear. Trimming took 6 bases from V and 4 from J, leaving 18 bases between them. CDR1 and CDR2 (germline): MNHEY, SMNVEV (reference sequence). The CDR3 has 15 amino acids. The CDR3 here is CASSLEPLGLYGYTF. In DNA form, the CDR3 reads TGTGCCAGCAGCTTAGAGCCCCTCGGTCTCTATGGCTACACCTTC.

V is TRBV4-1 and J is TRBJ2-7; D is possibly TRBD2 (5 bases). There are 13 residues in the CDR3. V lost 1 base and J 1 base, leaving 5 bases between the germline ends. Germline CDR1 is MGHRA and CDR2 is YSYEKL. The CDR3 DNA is TGCGCCAGCAGCCAAGGAGGGTCCTACGAGCAGTACTTC. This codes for CASSQGGSYEQYF.

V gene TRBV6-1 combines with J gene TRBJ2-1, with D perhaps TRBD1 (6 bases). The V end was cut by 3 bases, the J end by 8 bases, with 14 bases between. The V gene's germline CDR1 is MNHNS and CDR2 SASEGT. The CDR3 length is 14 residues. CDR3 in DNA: TGTGCCAGCAGTGAGGTTCAGGGGCTTGATGAGCAGTTCTTC. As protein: CASSEVQGLDEQFF.

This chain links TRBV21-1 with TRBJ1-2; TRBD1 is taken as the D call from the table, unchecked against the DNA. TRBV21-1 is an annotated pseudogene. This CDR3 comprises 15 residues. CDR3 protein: CASSPRDRYNYGYTF. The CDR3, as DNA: TGTGCCAGCAGTCCTCGGGACAGATATAACTATGGCTACACCTTC.

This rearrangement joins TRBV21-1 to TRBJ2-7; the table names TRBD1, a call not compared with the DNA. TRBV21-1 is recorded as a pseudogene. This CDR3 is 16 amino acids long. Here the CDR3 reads CASSKGSQVPAYEQYF. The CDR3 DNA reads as TGTGCCAGCAGCAAAGGATCCCAGGTCCCAGCCTACGAGCAGTACTTC.

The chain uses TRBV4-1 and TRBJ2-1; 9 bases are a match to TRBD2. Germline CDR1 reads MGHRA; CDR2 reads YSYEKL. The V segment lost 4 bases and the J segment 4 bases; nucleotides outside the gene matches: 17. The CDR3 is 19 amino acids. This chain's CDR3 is CASSLPRGGRGDRYNEQFF. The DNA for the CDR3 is TGCGCCAGCAGCCTCCCACGAGGCGGGAGGGGGGATAGGTACAATGAGCAGTTCTTC.

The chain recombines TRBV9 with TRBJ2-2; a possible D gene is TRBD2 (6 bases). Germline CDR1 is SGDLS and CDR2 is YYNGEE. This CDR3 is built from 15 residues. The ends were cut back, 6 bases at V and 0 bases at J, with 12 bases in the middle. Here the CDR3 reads CASTRGTANTGELFF. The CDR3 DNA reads TGTGCCAGCACTAGAGGGACTGCGAACACCGGGGAGCTGTTTTTT. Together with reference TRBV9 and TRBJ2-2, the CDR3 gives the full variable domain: DSGVTQTPKHLITATGQRVTLRCSPRSGDLSVYWYQQSLDQGLQFLIQYYNGEERAKGNILERFSAQQFPDLHSELNLSSLELGDSALYFCASTRGTANTGELFFGEGSRLTVL.

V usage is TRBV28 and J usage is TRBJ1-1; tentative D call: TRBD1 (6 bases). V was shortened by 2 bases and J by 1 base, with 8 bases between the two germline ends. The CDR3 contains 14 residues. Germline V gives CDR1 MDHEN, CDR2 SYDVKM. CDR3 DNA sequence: TGTGCCAGCAGTTTACCGGACAGGAACACTGAAGCTTTCTTT. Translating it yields CASSLPDRNTEAFF.

In DNA, the CDR3 is TGTGCCAGCAGCGTCCCCTTGACAGGGGGCTCCTACAATGAGCAGTTCTTC. The encoded protein is CASSVPLTGGSYNEQFF. The chain carries TRBV9 and TRBJ2-1; 9 nucleotides line up with TRBD1. Trimming took 2 bases from V and 0 from J; bases not matched to a gene: 6. The CDR3 is made up of 17 amino acids. Germline V CDR1 and CDR2: SGDLS, YYNGEE.

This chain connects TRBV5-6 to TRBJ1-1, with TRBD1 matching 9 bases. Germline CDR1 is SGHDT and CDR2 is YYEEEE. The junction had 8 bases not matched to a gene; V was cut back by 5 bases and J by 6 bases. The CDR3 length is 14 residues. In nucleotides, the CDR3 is TGTGCCAGCAGTTTCACCACAGGGGGCTCTGAAGCTTTCTTT. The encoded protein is CASSFTTGGSEAFF.

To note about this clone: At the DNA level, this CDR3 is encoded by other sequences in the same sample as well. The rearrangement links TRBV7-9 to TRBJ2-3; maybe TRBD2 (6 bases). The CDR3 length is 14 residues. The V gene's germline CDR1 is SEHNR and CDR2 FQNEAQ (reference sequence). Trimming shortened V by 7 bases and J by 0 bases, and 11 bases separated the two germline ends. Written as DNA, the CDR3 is TGTGCCAGCACCGGGACTGGAAGCACAGATACGCAGTATTTT. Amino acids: CASTGTGSTDTQYF.

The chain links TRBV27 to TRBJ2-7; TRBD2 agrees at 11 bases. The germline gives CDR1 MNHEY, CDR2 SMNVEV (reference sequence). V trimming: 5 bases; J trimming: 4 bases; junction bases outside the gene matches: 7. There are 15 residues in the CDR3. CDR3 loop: CASSPLLAGAYEQYF. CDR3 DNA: TGTGCCAGCAGTCCGTTACTAGCGGGAGCATACGAGCAGTACTTC.

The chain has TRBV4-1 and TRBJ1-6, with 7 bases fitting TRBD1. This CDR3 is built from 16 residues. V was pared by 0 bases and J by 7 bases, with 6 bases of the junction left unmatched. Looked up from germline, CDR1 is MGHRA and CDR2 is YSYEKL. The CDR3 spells CASSQDPGTVNSPLHF. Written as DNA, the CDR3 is TGCGCCAGCAGCCAAGATCCCGGGACAGTGAATTCACCCCTCCACTTT.

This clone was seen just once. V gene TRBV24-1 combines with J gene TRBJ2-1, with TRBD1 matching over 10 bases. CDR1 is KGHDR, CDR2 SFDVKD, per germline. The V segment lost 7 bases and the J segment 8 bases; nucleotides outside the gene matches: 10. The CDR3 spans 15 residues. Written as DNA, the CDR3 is TGTGCCACCAGCCCAAGTCCGGGACAGGGGCATGAGCAGTTCTTC. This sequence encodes CATSPSPGQGHEQFF.

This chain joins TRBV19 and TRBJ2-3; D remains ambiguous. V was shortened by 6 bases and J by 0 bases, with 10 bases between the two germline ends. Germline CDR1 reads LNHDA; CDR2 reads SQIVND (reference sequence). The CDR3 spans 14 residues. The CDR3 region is CASRASTSTDTQYF. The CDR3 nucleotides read TGTGCCAGTAGGGCCTCGACTAGCACAGATACGCAGTATTTT.

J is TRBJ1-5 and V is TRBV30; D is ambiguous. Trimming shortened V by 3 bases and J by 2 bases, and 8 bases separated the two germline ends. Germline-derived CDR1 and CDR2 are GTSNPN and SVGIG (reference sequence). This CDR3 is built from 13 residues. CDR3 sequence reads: CAWSTRGNQPQHF. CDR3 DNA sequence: TGTGCCTGGAGCACTAGGGGCAATCAGCCCCAGCATTTT.

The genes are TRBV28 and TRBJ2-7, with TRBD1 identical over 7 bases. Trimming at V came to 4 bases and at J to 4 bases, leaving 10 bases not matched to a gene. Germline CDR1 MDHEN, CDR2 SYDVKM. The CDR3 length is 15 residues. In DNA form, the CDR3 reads TGTGCCAGCAGTTCACGGGGACAGCCGGAGTACGAGCAGTACTTC. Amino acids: CASSSRGQPEYEQYF. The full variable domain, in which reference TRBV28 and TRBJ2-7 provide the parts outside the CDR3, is DVKVTQSSRYLVKRTGEKVFLECVQDMDHENMFWYRQDPGLGLRLIYFSYDVKMKEKGDIPEGYSVSREKKERFSLILESASTNQTSMYLCASSSRGQPEYEQYFGPGTRLTVT.

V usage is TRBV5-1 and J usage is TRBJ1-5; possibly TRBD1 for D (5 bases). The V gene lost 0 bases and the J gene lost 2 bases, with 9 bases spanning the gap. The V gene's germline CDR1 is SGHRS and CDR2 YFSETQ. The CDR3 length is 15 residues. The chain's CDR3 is CASSLGAGGNQPQHF. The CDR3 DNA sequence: TGCGCCAGCAGCTTGGGCGCGGGGGGCAATCAGCCCCAGCATTTT. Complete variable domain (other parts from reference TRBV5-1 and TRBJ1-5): KAGVTQTPRYLIKTRGQQVTLSCSPISGHRSVSWYQQTPGQGLQFLFEYFSETQRNKGNFPGRFSGRQFSNSRSEMNVSTLELGDSALYLCASSLGAGGNQPQHFGDGTRLSIL.

DNA for the CDR3: TGCGCCAGCAGCTTGGAGGGCAGGGCGGGAAACACCATATATTTT. Translating gives CASSLEGRAGNTIYF. The chain joins TRBV5-1 to TRBJ1-3; tentative D call: TRBD1 (5 bases). Germline V CDR1 and CDR2: SGHRS, YFSETQ. Trimming left V 0 bases short and J 4 bases short, with 11 bases between. The CDR3 runs to 15 residues.

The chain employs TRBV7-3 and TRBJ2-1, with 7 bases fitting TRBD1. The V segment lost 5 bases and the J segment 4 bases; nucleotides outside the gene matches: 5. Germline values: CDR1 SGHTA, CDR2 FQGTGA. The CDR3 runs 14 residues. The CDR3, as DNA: TGTGCCAGCAGCCCAAGACAGGGATACAATGAGCAGTTCTTC. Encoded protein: CASSPRQGYNEQFF.

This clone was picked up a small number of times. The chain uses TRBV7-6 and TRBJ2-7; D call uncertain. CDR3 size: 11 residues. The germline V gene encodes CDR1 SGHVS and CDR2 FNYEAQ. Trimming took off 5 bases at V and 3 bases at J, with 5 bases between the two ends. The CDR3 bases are TGTGCCAGCAGCACTGGCTACGAGCAGTACTTC. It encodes CASSTGYEQYF.

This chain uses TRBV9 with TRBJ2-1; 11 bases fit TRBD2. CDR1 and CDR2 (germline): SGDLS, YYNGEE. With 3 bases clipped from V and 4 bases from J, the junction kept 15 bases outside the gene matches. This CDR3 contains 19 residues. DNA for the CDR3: TGTGCCAGCAGCGCTCGTCCCGGGACTAGCGGAGATCGATACAATGAGCAGTTCTTC. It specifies CASSARPGTSGDRYNEQFF.

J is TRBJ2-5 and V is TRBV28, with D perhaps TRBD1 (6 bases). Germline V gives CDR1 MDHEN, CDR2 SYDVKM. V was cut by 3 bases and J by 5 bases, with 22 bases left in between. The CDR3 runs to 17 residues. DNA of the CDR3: TGTGCCAGCAGTTTTGGGCGTTGGGCAGGGGAGCGGGAGACCCAGTACTTC. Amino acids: CASSFGRWAGERETQYF.

CDR3 nucleotides: TGTGCCAGCAGTTTATCCCGGCCCTTCGGGAACACCATATATTTT. Translated: CASSLSRPFGNTIYF. The chain recombines TRBV28 with TRBJ1-3; no clear D gene. This CDR3 comprises 15 residues. CDR1 is MDHEN, CDR2 SYDVKM, per germline. V was pared by 1 base and J by 7 bases, with 14 bases between. The full variable domain, with the rest looked up from reference TRBV28 and TRBJ1-3, is DVKVTQSSRYLVKRTGEKVFLECVQDMDHENMFWYRQDPGLGLRLIYFSYDVKMKEKGDIPEGYSVSREKKERFSLILESASTNQTSMYLCASSLSRPFGNTIYFGEGSWLTVV.

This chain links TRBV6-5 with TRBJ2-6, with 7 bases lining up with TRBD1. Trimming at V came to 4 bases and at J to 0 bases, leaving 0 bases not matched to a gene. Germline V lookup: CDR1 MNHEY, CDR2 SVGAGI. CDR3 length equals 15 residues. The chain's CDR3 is CASSWTGSGANVLTF. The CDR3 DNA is TGTGCCAGCAGTTGGACAGGCTCTGGGGCCAACGTCCTGACTTTC.

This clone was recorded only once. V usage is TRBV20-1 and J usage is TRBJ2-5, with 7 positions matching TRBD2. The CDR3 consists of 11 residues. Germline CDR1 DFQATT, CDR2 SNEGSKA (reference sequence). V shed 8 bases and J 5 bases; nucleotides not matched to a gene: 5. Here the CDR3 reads CSTVGGETQYF. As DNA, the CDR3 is TGCAGTACCGTGGGAGGGGAGACCCAGTACTTC.

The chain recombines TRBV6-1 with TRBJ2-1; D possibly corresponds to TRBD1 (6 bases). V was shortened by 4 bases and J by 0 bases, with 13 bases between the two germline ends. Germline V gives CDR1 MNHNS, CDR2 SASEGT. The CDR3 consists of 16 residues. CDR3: CASSGTGTSSYNEQFF. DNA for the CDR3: TGTGCCAGCAGTGGTACAGGGACAAGCTCCTACAATGAGCAGTTCTTC.

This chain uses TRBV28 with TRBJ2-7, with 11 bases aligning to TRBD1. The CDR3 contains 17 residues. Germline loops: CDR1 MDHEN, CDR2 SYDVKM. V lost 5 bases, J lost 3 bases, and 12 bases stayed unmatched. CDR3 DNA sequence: TGTGCCAGCAGTCCATCCCCCCCCGGGACAGGGGGCTACGAGCAGTACTTC. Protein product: CASSPSPPGTGGYEQYF.

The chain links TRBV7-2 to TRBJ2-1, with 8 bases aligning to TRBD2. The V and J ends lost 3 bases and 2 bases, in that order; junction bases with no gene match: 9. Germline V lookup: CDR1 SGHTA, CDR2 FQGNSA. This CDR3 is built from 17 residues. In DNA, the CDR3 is TGTGCCAGCAGCTTGGGCCCGCGGGAGGAACCCTACAATGAGCAGTTCTTC. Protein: CASSLGPREEPYNEQFF.